Following are 10 T cell receptor beta chains from one sample sequenced in a study of Graves' ophthalmopathy and Graves' hyperthyroidism. For repertoire sequencing, the TCR beta CDR3 regions were amplified from RNA transcripts. The first-round RT-PCR employed HTBI primers together with the Qiagen OneStep RT-PCR kit. A multiplex PCR was then performed as the second round. TCRdb fed the multiplex PCR reads into MiXCR, producing one record per CDR3 protein. The table lists about 420,000 distinct CDR3 sequences, roughly 21% of them singletons. Specimen: peripheral blood. The receptors originated from a woman younger than 30 with stable Graves' hyperthyroidism.

The chain carries TRBV7-9 and TRBJ1-1; D is undetermined. With 3 bases removed from V and 0 bases from J, the gap between germline ends came to 8 bases. Looked up from germline, CDR1 is SEHNR and CDR2 is FQNEAQ (reference sequence). The CDR3 spans 14 residues. The CDR3 region is CASSFEGVNTEAFF. CDR3 coding DNA: TGTGCCAGCAGCTTTGAGGGTGTGAACACTGAAGCTTTCTTT.

This clonotype was detected ten times or more. The CDR3 sequence is CASSPPRVGRYLETQYF. As DNA, the CDR3 is TGTGCCAGCAGCCCCCCCCGGGTCGGCAGGTATTTAGAGACCCAGTACTTC. The chain is built from TRBV7-8 and TRBJ2-5, with unresolved D. Between the trimmed V and J ends, which lost 5 bases and 4 bases, there was a span of 23 bases. Germline assignment: CDR1 SGHVS and CDR2 FQNEAQ. The CDR3 length is 17 residues.

The genes are TRBV4-1 and TRBJ2-7; 10 nucleotides match TRBD2. The ends lost 0 bases at V and 6 bases at J; junction bases unmatched: 20. Per germline, CDR1 MGHRA and CDR2 YSYEKL. The CDR3 consists of 20 residues. The CDR3, as DNA: TGCGCCAGCAGCCAAGAAAAAAAGTTAGCGGGAGGTGCCGTGGAGGCCGAGCAGTACTTC. It specifies CASSQEKKLAGGAVEAEQYF.

This clonotype was detected many times. The chain couples TRBV20-1 to TRBJ2-2, with D possibly TRBD2 on 5 matching bases. The V gene lost 5 bases and the J gene lost 8 bases, with 15 bases spanning the gap. This CDR3 contains 13 residues. The germline CDR1 and CDR2 sequences are DFQATT and SNEGSKA (reference sequence). CDR3 loop: CSASGLSTGELFF. CDR3 nucleotide sequence: TGCAGTGCTTCTGGACTTTCCACAGGGGAGCTGTTTTTT.

The chain recombines TRBV11-1 with TRBJ1-1; D perhaps matches TRBD1 (5 bases). Germline CDR1 reads SGHAT; CDR2 reads FQDESV (reference sequence). Trimming pared 5 bases from V and 1 base from J, leaving 17 bases between. The CDR3 runs 16 residues. The CDR3 region is CASSTEGWHQNTEAFF. The CDR3 DNA sequence: TGTGCCAGCAGCACGGAGGGGTGGCACCAGAACACTGAAGCTTTCTTT.

This clonotype was detected many times. The chain uses TRBV5-1 and TRBJ1-2, with D unresolved. The germline gives CDR1 SGHRS, CDR2 YFSETQ. This CDR3 spans 14 amino acids. The V and J ends lost 0 bases and 4 bases respectively, with 10 bases between them. CDR3 in amino acids: CASSLENRGYGYTF. The CDR3 nucleotides read TGCGCCAGCAGCTTGGAGAACCGAGGCTATGGCTACACCTTC.

At least ten counts were recorded for this clonotype. DNA of the CDR3: TGTGCCAGCAGTCACACCGACAGGGGAGTCCACGAGCAGTACTTC. It codes for CASSHTDRGVHEQYF. V and J are TRBV12-3 or TRBV12-4 and TRBJ2-7; 8 nucleotides match TRBD1. J gave up 5 bases and V 5 bases, and 11 bases lay outside the gene matches. The CDR3 consists of 15 residues.

In its sample, this clonotype was seen many times. The chain couples TRBV6-5 to TRBJ2-2; a possible D gene is TRBD2 (6 bases). Germline CDR1 is MNHEY and CDR2 is SVGAGI. The CDR3 has 14 residues. V lost 6 bases and J lost 2, with 10 bases in between. Here the CDR3 reads CASRGTSNTGELFF. The CDR3 bases are TGTGCCAGCAGGGGGACTTCAAACACCGGGGAGCTGTTTTTT.

V usage is TRBV20-1 and J usage is TRBJ1-5, with TRBD1 matching over 7 bases. CDR3 length: 13 residues. V was clipped by 6 bases and J by 6 bases; unmatched bases: 8. Germline CDR1 is DFQATT and CDR2 is SNEGSKA (reference sequence). CDR3 bases: TGCAGTGCCAGCACCCAGGGGGGTCAGCCCCAGCATTTT. This codes for CSASTQGGQPQHF.

This clonotype occurred many times. The chain joins TRBV13 to TRBJ1-6, with 7 bases identical to TRBD1. The germline V gene has CDR1 PRHDT and CDR2 FYEKMQ (reference sequence). Losses at the gene ends were 5 bases for V and 10 bases for J; bases not matched to a gene: 11. The CDR3 covers 15 residues. The CDR3 DNA reads as TGTGCCAGCAGCGATTCCAGGGGGGGAGGCTCACCCCTCCACTTT. Translating it yields CASSDSRGGGSPLHF.